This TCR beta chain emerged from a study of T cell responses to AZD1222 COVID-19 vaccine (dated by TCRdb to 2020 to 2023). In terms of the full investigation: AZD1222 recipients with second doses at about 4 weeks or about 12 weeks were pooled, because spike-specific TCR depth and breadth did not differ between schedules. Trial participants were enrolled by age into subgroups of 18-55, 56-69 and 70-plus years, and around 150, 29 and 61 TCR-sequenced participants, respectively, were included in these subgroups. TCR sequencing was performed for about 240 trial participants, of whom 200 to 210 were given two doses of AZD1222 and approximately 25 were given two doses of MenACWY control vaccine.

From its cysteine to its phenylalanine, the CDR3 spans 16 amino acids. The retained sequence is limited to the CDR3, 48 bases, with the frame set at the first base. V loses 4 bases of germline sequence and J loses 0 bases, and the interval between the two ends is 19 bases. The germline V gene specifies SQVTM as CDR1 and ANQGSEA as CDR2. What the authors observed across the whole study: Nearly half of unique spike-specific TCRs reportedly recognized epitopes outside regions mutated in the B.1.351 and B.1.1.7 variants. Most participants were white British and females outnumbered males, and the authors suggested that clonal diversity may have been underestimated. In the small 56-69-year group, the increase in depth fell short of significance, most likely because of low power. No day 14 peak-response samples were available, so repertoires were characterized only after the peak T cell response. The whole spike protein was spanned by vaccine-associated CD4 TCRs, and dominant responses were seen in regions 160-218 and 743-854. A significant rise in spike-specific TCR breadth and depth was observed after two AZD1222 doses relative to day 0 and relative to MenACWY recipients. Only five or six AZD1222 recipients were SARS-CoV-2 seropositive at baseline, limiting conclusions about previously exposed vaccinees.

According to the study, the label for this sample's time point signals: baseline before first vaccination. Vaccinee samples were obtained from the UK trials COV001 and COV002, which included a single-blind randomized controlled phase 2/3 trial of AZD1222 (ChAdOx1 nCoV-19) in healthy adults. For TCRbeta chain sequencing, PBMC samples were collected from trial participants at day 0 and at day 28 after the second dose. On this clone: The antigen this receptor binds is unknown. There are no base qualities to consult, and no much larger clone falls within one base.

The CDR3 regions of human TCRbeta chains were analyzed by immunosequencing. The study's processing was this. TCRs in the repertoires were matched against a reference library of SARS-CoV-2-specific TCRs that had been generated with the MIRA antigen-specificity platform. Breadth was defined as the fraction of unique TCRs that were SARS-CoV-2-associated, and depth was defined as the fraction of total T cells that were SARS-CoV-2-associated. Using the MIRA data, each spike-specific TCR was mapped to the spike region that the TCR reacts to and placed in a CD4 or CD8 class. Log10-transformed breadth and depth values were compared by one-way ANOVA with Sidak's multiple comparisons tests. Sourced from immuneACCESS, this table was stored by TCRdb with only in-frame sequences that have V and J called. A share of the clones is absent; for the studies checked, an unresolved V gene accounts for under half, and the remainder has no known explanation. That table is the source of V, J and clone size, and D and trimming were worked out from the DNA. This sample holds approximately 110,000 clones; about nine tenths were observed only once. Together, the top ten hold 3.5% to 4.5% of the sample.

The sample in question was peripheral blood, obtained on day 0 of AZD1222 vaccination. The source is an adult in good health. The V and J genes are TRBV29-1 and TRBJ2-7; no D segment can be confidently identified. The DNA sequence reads TGCAGCGTTGCTGGACCGCGCAATCTGAGCTCCTACGAGCAGTACTTC. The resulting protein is CSVAGPRNLSSYEQYF.